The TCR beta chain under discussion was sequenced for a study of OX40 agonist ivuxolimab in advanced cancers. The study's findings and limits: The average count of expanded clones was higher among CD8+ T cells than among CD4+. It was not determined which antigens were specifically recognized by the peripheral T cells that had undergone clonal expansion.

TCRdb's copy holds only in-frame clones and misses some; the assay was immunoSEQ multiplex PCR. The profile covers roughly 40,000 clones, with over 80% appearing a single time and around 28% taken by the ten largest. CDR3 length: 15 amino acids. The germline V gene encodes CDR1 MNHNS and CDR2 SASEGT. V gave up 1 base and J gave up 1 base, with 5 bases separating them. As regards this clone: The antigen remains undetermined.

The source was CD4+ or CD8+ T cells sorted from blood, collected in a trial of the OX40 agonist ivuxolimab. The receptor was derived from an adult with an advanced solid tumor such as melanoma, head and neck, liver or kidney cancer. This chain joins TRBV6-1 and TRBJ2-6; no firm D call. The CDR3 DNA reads TGTGCCAGCAGTGAAGGGGTATCTGGGGCCAACGTCCTGACTTTC. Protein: CASSEGVSGANVLTF.